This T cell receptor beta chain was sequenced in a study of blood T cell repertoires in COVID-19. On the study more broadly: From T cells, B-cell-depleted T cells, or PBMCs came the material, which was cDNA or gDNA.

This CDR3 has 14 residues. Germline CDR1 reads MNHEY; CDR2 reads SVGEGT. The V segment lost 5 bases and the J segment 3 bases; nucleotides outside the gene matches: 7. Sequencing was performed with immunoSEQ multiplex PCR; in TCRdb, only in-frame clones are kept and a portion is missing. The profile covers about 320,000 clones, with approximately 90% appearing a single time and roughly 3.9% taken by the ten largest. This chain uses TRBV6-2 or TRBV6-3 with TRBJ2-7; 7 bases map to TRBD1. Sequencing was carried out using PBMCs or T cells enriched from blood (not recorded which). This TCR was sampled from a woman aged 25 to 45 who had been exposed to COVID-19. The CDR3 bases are TGTGCCAGCAGTATCTTCCCAGGGGGCTACGAGCAGTACTTC. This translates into CASSIFPGGYEQYF.